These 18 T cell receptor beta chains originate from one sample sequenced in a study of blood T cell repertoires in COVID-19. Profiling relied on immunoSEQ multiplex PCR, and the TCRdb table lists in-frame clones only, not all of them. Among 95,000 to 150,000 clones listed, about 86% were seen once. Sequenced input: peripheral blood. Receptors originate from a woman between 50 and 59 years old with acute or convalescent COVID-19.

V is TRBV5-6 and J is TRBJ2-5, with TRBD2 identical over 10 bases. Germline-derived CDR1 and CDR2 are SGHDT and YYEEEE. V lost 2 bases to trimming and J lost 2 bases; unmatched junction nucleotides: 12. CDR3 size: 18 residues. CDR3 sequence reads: CASSFLAGATRQQETQYF. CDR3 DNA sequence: TGTGCCAGCAGCTTCCTAGCGGGGGCCACTCGTCAACAAGAGACCCAGTACTTC.

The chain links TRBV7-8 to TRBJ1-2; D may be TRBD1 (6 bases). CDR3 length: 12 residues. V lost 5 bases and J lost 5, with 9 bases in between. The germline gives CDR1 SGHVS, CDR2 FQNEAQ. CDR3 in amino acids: CASSADSYGYTF. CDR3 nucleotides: TGTGCCAGCAGCGCGGACAGTTATGGCTACACCTTC.

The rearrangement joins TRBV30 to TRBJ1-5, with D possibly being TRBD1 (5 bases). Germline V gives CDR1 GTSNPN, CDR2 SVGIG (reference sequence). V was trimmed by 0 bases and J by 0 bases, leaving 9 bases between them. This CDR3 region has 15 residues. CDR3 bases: TGTGCCTGGAGTGTATTTGGGGCTAGCAATCAGCCCCAGCATTTT. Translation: CAWSVFGASNQPQHF.

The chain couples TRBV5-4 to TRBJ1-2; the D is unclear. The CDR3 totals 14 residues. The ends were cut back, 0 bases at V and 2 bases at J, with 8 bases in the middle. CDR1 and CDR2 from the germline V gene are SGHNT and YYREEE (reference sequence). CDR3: CASSLELRNYGYTF. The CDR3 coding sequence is TGTGCCAGCAGCTTGGAGCTACGCAACTATGGCTACACCTTC.

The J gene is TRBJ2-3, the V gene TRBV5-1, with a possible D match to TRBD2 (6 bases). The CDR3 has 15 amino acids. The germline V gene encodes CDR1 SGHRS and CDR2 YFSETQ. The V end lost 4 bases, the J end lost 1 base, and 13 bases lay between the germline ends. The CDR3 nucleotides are TGCGCCAGCAGCGGGGCGACTAGTCGCACAGATACGCAGTATTTT. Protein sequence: CASSGATSRTDTQYF.

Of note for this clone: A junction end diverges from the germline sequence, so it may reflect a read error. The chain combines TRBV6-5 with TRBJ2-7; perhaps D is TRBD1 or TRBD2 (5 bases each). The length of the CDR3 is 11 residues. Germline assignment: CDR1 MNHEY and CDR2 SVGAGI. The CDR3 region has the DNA TGTGCCGGCAGAGGGGCCTACGAGCAGTACTTC. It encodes CAGRGAYEQYF.

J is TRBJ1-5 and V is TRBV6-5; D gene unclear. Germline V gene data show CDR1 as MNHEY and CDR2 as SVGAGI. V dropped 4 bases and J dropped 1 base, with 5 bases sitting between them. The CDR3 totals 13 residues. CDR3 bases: TGTGCCAGCAGTTTGGCAAGCAATCAGCCCCAGCATTTT. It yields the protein CASSLASNQPQHF.

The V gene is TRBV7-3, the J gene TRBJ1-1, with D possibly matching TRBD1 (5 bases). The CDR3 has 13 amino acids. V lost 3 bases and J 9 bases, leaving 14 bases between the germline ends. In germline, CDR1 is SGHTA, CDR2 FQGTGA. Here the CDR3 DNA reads TGTGCCAGCAGCTTGGACAAGAGACAGAAAGCTTTCTTT. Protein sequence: CASSLDKRQKAFF.

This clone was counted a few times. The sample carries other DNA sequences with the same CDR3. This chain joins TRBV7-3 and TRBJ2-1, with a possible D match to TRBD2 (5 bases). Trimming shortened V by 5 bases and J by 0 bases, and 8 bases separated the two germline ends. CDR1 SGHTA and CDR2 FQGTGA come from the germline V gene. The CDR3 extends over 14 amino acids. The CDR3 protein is CASSPRGSYNEQFF. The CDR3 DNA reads TGTGCCAGCAGCCCTCGGGGCTCCTACAATGAGCAGTTCTTC. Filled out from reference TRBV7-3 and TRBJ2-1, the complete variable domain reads GAGVSQTPSNKVTEKGKYVELRCDPISGHTALYWYRQSLGQGPEFLIYFQGTGAADDSGLPNDRFFAVRPEGSVSTLKIQRTERGDSAVYLCASSPRGSYNEQFFGPGTRLTVL.

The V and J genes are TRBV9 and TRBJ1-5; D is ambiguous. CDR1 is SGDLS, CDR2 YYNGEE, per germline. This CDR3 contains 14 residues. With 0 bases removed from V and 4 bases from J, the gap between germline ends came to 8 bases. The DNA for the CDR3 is TGTGCCAGCAGCGTAGCTGACAAAAATCAGCCCCAGCATTTT. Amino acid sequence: CASSVADKNQPQHF.

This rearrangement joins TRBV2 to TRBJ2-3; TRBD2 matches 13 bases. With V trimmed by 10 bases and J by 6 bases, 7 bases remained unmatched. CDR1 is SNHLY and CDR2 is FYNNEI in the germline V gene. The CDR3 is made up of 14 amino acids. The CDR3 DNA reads TGTGCCATCCGGACTAGCGGGGGCCCTGATACGCAGTATTTT. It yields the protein CAIRTSGGPDTQYF.

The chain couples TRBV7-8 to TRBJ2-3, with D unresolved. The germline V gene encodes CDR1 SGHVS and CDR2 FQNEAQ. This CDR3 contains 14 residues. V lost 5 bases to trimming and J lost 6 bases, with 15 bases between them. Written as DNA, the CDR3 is TGTGCCAGCAGCCTCGGTAGGCGGAGCGATACGCAGTATTTT. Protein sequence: CASSLGRRSDTQYF.

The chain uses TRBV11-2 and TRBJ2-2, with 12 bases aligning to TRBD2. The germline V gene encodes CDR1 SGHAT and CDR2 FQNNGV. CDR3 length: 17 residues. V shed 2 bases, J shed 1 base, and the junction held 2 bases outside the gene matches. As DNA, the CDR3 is TGTGCCAGCAGCTTAAGGGGACTAGCGGGGAACACCGGGGAGCTGTTTTTT. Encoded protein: CASSLRGLAGNTGELFF.

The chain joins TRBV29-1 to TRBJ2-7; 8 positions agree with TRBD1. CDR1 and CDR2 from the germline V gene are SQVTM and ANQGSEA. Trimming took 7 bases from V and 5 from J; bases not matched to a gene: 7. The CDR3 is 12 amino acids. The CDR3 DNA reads TGCAGCGGGGGACAGGTACTACACGAGCAGTACTTC. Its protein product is CSGGQVLHEQYF.

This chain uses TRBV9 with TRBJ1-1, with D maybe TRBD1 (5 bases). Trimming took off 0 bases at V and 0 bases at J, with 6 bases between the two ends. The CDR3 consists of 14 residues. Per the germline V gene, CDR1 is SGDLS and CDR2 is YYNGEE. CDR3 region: CASSVDRMNTEAFF. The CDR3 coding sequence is TGTGCCAGCAGCGTAGACAGGATGAACACTGAAGCTTTCTTT.

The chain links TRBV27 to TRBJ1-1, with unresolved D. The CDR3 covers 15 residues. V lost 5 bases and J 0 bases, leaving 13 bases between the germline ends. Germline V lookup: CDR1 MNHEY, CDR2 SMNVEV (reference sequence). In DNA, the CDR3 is TGTGCCAGCAGTAAGACACGTCCAGTGAACACTGAAGCTTTCTTT. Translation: CASSKTRPVNTEAFF.

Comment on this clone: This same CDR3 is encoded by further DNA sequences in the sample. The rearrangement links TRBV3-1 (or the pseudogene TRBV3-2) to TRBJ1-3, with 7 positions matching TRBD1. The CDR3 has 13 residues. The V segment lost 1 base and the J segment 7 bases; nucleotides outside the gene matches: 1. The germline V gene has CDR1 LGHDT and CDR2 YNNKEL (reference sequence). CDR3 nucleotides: TGTGCCAGCAGCCAAGGACAGGGCAACACCATATATTTT. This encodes CASSQGQGNTIYF.

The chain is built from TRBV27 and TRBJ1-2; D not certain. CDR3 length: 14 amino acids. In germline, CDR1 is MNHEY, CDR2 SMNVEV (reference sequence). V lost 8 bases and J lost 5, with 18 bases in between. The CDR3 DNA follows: TGTGCCAGCGTCCCCCGGTCGCGAGGATATGGCTACACCTTC. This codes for CASVPRSRGYGYTF.